Described below is a single TCR beta chain sequence and its context. Germline V gene data show CDR1 as KGHSH and CDR2 as LQKENI. V lost 4 bases and J 3 bases, leaving 4 bases between the germline ends. The CDR3 spans 12 residues. These data originate in a study of T cells of healthy individuals. TCRdb re-called the 5' RACE reads with MiXCR, one entry per CDR3 protein. This sample has over 95,000 distinct CDR3 sequences; roughly 18% occur once, and the top ten carry around 6.4%. This chain connects TRBV18 to TRBJ2-1; no reliable D call. This TCR derives from a human donor in good health. Here the CDR3 DNA reads TGTGCCAGCTCACTAGACTACAATGAGCAGTTCTTC. Translating gives CASSLDYNEQFF.